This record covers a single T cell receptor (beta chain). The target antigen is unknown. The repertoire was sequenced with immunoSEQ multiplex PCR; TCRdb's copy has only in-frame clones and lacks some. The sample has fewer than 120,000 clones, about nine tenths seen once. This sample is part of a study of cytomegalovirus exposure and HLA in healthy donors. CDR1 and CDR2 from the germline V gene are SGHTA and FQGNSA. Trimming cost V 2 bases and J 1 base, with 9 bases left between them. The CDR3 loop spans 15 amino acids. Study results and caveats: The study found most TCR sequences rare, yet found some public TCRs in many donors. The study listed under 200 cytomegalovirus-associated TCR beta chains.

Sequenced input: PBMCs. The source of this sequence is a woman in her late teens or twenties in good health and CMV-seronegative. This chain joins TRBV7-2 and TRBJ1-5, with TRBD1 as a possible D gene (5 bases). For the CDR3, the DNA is TGTGCCAGCAGCTTAAGGGGTGGGAGCAATCAGCCCCAGCATTTT. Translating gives CASSLRGGSNQPQHF. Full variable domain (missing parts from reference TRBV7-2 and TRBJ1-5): GAGVSQSPSNKVTEKGKDVELRCDPISGHTALYWYRQSLGQGLEFLIYFQGNSAPDKSGLPSDRFSAERTGGSVSTLTIQRTQQEDSAVYLCASSLRGGSNQPQHFGDGTRLSIL.